The T cell receptor beta chain described here comes from a study of shared clonotypes between healthy human individuals. Study as a whole: Ranging from 18 to 49 in age, donors were two women and three men.

Naive CD8 isolation took CD45RO-negative cells positively selected for CCR7 and excluded terminally differentiated effector memory CD45RA+ cells. Each sample came from a Caucasian adult donor living in Nashville, Tennessee. The authors' processing: Filtering differed because ImmunoSEQ produced junction-only sequences that carried no quality scores. Using immunoSEQ multiplex PCR, the repertoire was profiled, and TCRdb retains in-frame clones only, with some absent. V and J calls and clone size are those listed in that table; D and trimming were worked out from the DNA. The repertoire has approximately 1.9 million clones, approximately 92% of them found once; the top ten carry more than 1.5%. CDR3 size: 15 residues. Trimming took off 8 bases at V and 5 bases at J, with 19 bases between the two ends. Germline V gives CDR1 MNHEY, CDR2 SMNVEV (reference sequence).

The origin of this receptor is a man aged 18 to 35 in good health. Some clones in this sample may be carry-over from other donors' samples. The specimen was naive CD8+ T cells from PBMCs. The chain couples TRBV27 to TRBJ1-5; TRBD1 might be the D (6 bases). Here the CDR3 DNA reads TGTGCCAGCGGGGGAGTGGGGGGCGCCGATCAGCCCCAGCATTTT. It yields the protein CASGGVGGADQPQHF.